The present entry profiles one TCR beta chain with its context. Its matching antigen is unknown. Sequenced by immunoSEQ multiplex PCR; TCRdb stores in-frame clones only, minus some. Of some 50,000 clones in the sample, over 85% were seen once. The data originate from a study of cytomegalovirus exposure and HLA in healthy donors. Study-level results: The tendency of first-cohort TCR clusters to co-occur in the 100 to 150 validation repertoires was identified by a subsequent analysis. There were some public TCRs occurring in many donors, but most TCR sequences were rare. The authors confirmed in vitro that a few CMV-associated chains were specific for CMV antigens. The classifier, whose performance was assessed in both the original and validation cohorts, reportedly diagnosed cytomegalovirus status with high specificity and sensitivity.

With 5 bases removed from V and 2 bases from J, the gap between germline ends came to 24 bases. The CDR3 has 18 residues. Germline CDR1 is PRHDT and CDR2 is FYEKMQ (reference sequence). The sequenced material came from PBMCs. The V gene is TRBV13, the J gene TRBJ1-2; D might be TRBD1 (5 bases). This receptor was obtained from a woman younger than 30 in good health and CMV-seronegative. This CDR3 reads CASSPPRNGGGSNYGYTF. The CDR3 coding sequence is TGTGCCAGCAGCCCGCCTCGAAACGGGGGGGGATCAAACTATGGCTACACCTTC.